The sequence of this TCR beta chain was determined in a study of shared clonotypes between healthy human individuals. Naive CD8 populations comprised CD45RO-negative cells positively selected for CCR7, excluding terminally differentiated effector memory CD45RA+ cells. From germline, CDR1 is MNHEY and CDR2 SMNVEV (reference sequence). CDR3 size: 14 residues. V gave up 6 bases and J gave up 8 bases, with 20 bases separating them. Method: immunoSEQ multiplex PCR; TCRdb's copy keeps in-frame clones and lacks some. The sample records approximately 2,200,000 clones, roughly 91% being singletons. The sequence was obtained from a young man in good health. Some clones in this sample may be carry-over from other donors' samples. The sequenced sample was naive CD8+ T cells from PBMCs. The rearrangement links TRBV27 to TRBJ2-7; D remains unclear. DNA of the CDR3: TGTGCCAGCAGCCGTATTTTATTCTCGACGCAGCAGTACTTC. This gives the protein CASSRILFSTQQYF.